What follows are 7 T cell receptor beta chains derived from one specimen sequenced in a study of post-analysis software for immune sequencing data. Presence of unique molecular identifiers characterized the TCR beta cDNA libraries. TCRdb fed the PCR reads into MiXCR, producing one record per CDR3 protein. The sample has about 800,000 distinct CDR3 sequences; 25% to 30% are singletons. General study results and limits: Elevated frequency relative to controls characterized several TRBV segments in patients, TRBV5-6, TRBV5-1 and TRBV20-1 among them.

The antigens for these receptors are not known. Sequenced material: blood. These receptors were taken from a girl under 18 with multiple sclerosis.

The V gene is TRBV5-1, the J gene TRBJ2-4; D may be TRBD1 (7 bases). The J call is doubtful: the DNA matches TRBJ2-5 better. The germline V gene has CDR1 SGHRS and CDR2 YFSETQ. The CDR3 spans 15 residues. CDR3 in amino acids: CASSLVGGQQETQYF. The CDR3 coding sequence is TGCGCCAGCAGCTTGGTCGGGGGACAGCAAGAGACCCAGTACTTC.

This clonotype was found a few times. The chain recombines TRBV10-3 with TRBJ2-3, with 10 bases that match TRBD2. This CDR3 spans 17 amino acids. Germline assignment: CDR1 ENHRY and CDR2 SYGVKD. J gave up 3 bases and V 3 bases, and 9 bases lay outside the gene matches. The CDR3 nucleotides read TGTGCCATCAGTGAACTAGCGGGACCTTTTACGACAGATACGCAGTATTTT. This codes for CAISELAGPFTTDTQYF.

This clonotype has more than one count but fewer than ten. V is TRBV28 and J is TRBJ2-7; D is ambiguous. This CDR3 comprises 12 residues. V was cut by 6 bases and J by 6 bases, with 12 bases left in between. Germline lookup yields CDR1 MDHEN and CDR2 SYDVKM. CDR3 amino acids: CASSPKPSEQYF. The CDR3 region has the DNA TGTGCCAGCAGCCCAAAACCCTCCGAGCAGTACTTC.

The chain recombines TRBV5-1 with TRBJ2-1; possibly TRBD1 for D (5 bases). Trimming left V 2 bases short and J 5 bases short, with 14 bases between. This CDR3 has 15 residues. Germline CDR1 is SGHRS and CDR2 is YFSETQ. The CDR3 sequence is CASSLPTTGNNEQFF. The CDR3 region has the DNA TGCGCCAGCAGCTTACCAACCACAGGCAACAATGAGCAGTTCTTC. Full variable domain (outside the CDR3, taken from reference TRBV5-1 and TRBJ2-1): KAGVTQTPRYLIKTRGQQVTLSCSPISGHRSVSWYQQTPGQGLQFLFEYFSETQRNKGNFPGRFSGRQFSNSRSEMNVSTLELGDSALYLCASSLPTTGNNEQFFGPGTRLTVL.

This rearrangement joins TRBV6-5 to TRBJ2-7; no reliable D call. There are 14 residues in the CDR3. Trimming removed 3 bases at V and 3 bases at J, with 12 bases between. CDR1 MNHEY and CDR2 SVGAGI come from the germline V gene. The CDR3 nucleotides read TGTGCCAGCAGTTATGGGCGGACCCGCTACGAGCAGTACTTC. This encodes CASSYGRTRYEQYF.

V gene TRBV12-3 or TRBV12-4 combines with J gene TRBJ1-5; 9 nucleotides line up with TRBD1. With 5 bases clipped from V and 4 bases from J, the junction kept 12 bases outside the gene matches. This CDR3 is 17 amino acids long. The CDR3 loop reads CASSPGGGQGGNQPQHF. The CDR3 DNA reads TGTGCCAGCAGTCCGGGGGGGGGACAGGGAGGAAATCAGCCCCAGCATTTT.

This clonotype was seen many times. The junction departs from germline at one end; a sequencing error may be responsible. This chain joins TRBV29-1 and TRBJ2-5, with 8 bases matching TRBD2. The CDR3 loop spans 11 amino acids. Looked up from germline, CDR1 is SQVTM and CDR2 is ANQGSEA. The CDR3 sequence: CSLDTGGSQYF. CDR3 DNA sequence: TGCAGCCTTGACACGGGGGGGTCCCAGTACTTC.